This TCR beta chain comes out of a study of blood T cell repertoires in COVID-19. At the level of the study: The study drew acute and convalescent COVID-19 samples from the United States, Italy and Spain. T cells, B-cell-depleted T cells, or PBMCs provided the cDNA or gDNA that served as material.

Between the trimmed V and J ends, which lost 11 bases and 8 bases, there was a span of 21 bases. In germline, CDR1 is MNHNY, CDR2 SVGAGI (reference sequence). CDR3 length: 13 residues. Under the authors' procedure: The authors estimated nucleated cell counts from reference gene primer amplification. TCRdb keeps only in-frame clones here, not all; method: immunoSEQ multiplex PCR. V and J calls and clone size are those listed in that table; D and trimming were worked out from the DNA. In the table there are 20,000 to 30,000 clones, almost 90% of which are singletons. V gene TRBV6-6 combines with J gene TRBJ1-1; D ambiguous. This receptor was obtained from a woman in her fifties or sixties with active COVID-19. The material sequenced was peripheral blood. The CDR3 bases are TGTGCCGGGAGAGTGGCAGATACTAGGGAAGCTTTCTTT. Amino acid sequence: CAGRVADTREAFF.